This T cell receptor (beta chain) was identified during a study of identical twins. TCRdb analysed the 5' RACE reads with MiXCR anew, one entry per CDR3 protein. Among under 900,000 distinct CDR3 sequences, roughly 20% were seen once, and the ten largest hold around 13%. The CDR3 covers 14 residues. The germline V gene encodes CDR1 SGHKS and CDR2 YYEKEE (reference sequence). The V end was cut by 4 bases, the J end by 5 bases, with 15 bases between. Details on this clonotype: What it binds is unknown.

Regarding the study as a whole: Alpha sequences that were out-of-frame and twin-shared showed an excess of low generation probability. Among monozygotic twins, out-of-frame TCR alpha sharing exceeded what models predicted.

This sample was shared with a second study, whose subject was T cells expressing NK-cell markers.

V gene TRBV5-5 combines with J gene TRBJ2-5, with D maybe TRBD2 (6 bases). Sequencing was performed on PBMCs. The clonotype originates from a woman aged 18-29 years in good health. Here the CDR3 reads CASSPSAGWETQYF. In DNA, the CDR3 is TGTGCCAGCAGCCCGTCGGCGGGATGGGAGACCCAGTACTTC.